The rows below give T cell receptor beta chains drawn from one sample of a study of regulatory T cells. Produced via immunoSEQ multiplex PCR; TCRdb's table is partial and in-frame only. The sample carries some 6,000 clones, more than 80% recorded once. Sequenced material: CD4+ Tregs sorted from blood. The receptors derive from a person aged 18-29 years with CD3G deficiency. CDR3s include the opening cysteine and the closing phenylalanine or tryptophan. The D gene is left open where the match is weak. Clone sizes are given selectively: once, few, many, or a class where the clone is expanded.

D	J	V	size	CDR3	DNA
TRBD1	TRBJ2-1	TRBV28	NA	CASSSRTGGLTKEQFF	TGTGCCAGCAGTTCGCGCACAGGGGGCCTTACAAAGGAGCAGTTCTTC
NA	TRBJ2-3	TRBV10-3	NA	CAISARARSNTDTQYF	TGTGCCATCAGTGCCCGGGCACGGAGTAACACAGATACGCAGTATTTT
NA	TRBJ2-3	TRBV5-1	NA	CASSWDGRVTDTQYF	TGCGCCAGCAGCTGGGACGGGAGAGTGACAGATACGCAGTATTTT
TRBD1	TRBJ1-1	TRBV19	NA	CASSIFGRGTEAFF	TGTGCCAGTAGTATATTTGGCAGGGGGACTGAAGCTTTCTTT
NA	TRBJ1-6	TRBV5-1	NA	CASSFQGLNSPLHF	TGCGCCAGCAGCTTTCAGGGATTGAATTCACCCCTCCACTTT
NA	TRBJ2-1	TRBV30	NA	CAWSEAYEQFF	TGTGCCTGGAGTGAAGCATACGAGCAGTTCTTC
NA	TRBJ2-3	TRBV20-1	NA	CSARPEGTQYF	TGCAGTGCTAGACCGGAGGGTACGCAGTATTTT
TRBD1	TRBJ2-7	TRBV23-1	NA	CASSQSGEGTGDAEQYF	TGCGCCAGCAGTCAATCGGGTGAAGGGACAGGGGACGCCGAGCAGTACTTC
TRBD1	TRBJ2-1	TRBV7-8	NA	CASSWDRNNEQFF	TGTGCCAGCAGCTGGGACAGGAACAATGAGCAGTTCTTC
NA	TRBJ1-3	TRBV7-9	NA	CASRSSGNTIYF	TGTGCCAGCAGATCCTCTGGAAACACCATATATTTT
NA	TRBJ2-2	TRBV7-9	NA	CASSYPGHAGELFF	TGTGCCAGCAGCTACCCCGGGCACGCGGGGGAGCTGTTTTTT
NA	TRBJ1-1	TRBV5-1	NA	CASSLTGADTEAFF	TGCGCCAGCAGCTTGACGGGGGCGGACACTGAAGCTTTCTTT
NA	TRBJ1-1	TRBV6-1	once	CASRRDRRTEAFF	TGTGCCAGCAGAAGAGACAGACGAACTGAAGCTTTCTTT
TRBD2	TRBJ2-2	TRBV5-1	NA	CASRGSRRLAPGELFF	TGCGCCAGCAGGGGATCCCGACGACTAGCTCCCGGGGAGCTGTTTTTT
NA	TRBJ2-3	TRBV7-9	NA	CASSPGLSDTQYF	TGTGCCAGCAGCCCGGGACTTTCAGATACGCAGTATTTT
TRBD2	TRBJ2-7	TRBV18	NA	CASSIGEGYEQYF	TGTGCCAGCTCAATTGGGGAGGGCTACGAGCAGTACTTC
NA	TRBJ1-1	TRBV19	NA	CASSSIRGEAFF	TGTGCCAGTAGTAGTATTAGAGGCGAAGCTTTCTTT
NA	TRBJ1-2	TRBV28	NA	CASSLTQGWGYTF	TGTGCCAGCAGTTTAACGCAGGGTTGGGGCTACACCTTC
NA	TRBJ2-7	TRBV6-1	NA	CASSERRGVRQVGDEQYF	TGTGCCAGCAGTGAACGGCGAGGCGTAAGACAAGTGGGGGACGAGCAGTACTTC
NA	TRBJ1-1	TRBV6-1	NA	CASSQYRAQGAEAFF	TGTGCCAGCAGCCAGTACCGGGCCCAAGGCGCTGAAGCTTTCTTT
NA	TRBJ2-2	TRBV5-1	NA	CASSPPANTGELFF	TGCGCCAGCAGCCCGCCGGCGAACACCGGGGAGCTGTTTTTT
NA	TRBJ2-7	TRBV6-1	once	CASSDLLVGEQYF	TGTGCCAGCAGTGACCTACTAGTGGGCGAGCAGTACTTC
TRBD1	TRBJ1-5	TRBV12-5	NA	CASGLCVRDRGFVEKPQHF	TGTGCTAGTGGTTTGTGTGTGAGGGACAGGGGCTTTGTCGAAAAGCCCCAGCATTTT
TRBD2	TRBJ2-2	TRBV29-1	NA	CSVPGGGGTGELFF	TGCAGCGTTCCCGGGGGGGGAGGGACCGGGGAGCTGTTTTTT
NA	TRBJ2-5	TRBV5-1	NA	CASSFSAYGTQYF	TGCGCCAGCAGCTTCTCGGCGTATGGGACCCAGTACTTC
NA	TRBJ1-4	TRBV5-1	once	CASSLGVGNEKLFF	TGCGCCAGCAGCTTGGGGGTTGGGAATGAAAAACTGTTTTTT